Following are 32 T cell receptor beta chains from one sample sequenced in a study of post-analysis software for immune sequencing data. Points from the study as a whole: Comparison of patients with controls showed five TRBV segments more frequent in patients, TRBV5-6, TRBV5-1 and TRBV20-1 among them.

For these TCRs, the target antigens are not known. TCR beta cDNA libraries included unique molecular identifiers. TCRdb used MiXCR to reprocess the PCR reads, holding one entry per CDR3 protein. The profile shows approximately 730,000 distinct CDR3 sequences, under 60% of them singletons. Specimen: blood. The origin of the receptors is a girl aged 10-17 years with multiple sclerosis.

The chain employs TRBV6-5 and TRBJ1-1, with D maybe TRBD1 (6 bases). The germline V gene has CDR1 MNHEY and CDR2 SVGAGI. The CDR3 loop spans 11 amino acids. With 7 bases removed from V and 10 bases from J, the gap between germline ends came to 13 bases. The chain's CDR3 is CASTQGSLAFF. Written as DNA, the CDR3 is TGTGCCAGCACCCAGGGGTCTCTAGCTTTCTTT.

The V and J genes are TRBV7-9 and TRBJ2-7; 8 nucleotides agree with TRBD2. The germline V gene has CDR1 SEHNR and CDR2 FQNEAQ (reference sequence). This CDR3 has 14 amino acids. The V gene end was trimmed by 4 bases and the J gene end by 2 bases; junction bases not matched to a gene: 4. The CDR3 DNA follows: TGTGCCAGCAGCTCTAGCGGGTTGCCCTACGAGCAGTACTTC. It yields the protein CASSSSGLPYEQYF.

In this sample, this clonotype turned up a few times. J is TRBJ1-1 and V is TRBV15; 8 bases align to TRBD1. The CDR3 is made up of 14 amino acids. Germline V gene sequence: CDR1 LNHNV, CDR2 YYDKDF (reference sequence). The V and J ends lost 6 bases and 1 base, in that order; junction bases with no gene match: 4. CDR3 sequence (DNA): TGTGCCACCAGAACCGACAGGGGGAACACTGAAGCTTTCTTT. Its translation is CATRTDRGNTEAFF.

This clonotype was counted between two and nine times. V usage is TRBV27 and J usage is TRBJ1-2, with D hard to call. The CDR3 covers 13 residues. CDR1 is MNHEY, CDR2 SMNVEV, per germline (reference sequence). V lost 2 bases to trimming and J lost 2 bases, with 6 bases between them. DNA of the CDR3: TGTGCCAGCAGTTTAATGGGGAACTATGGCTACACCTTC. It translates to CASSLMGNYGYTF.

The V and J genes are TRBV27 and TRBJ1-1; D not certain. The germline V gene encodes CDR1 MNHEY and CDR2 SMNVEV (reference sequence). V lost 5 bases, J lost 7 bases, and 14 bases lay in between. This CDR3 has 13 amino acids. The DNA of the CDR3 is TGTGCCAGCAGTCCCCTAGGTCTTGGTGAAGCTTTCTTT. It specifies CASSPLGLGEAFF.

This rearrangement joins TRBV5-1 to TRBJ2-2; 9 bases are shared with TRBD1. Germline V gene sequence: CDR1 SGHRS, CDR2 YFSETQ. With V trimmed by 0 bases and J by 5 bases, 5 bases remained unmatched. CDR3 length: 16 residues. The CDR3 DNA reads TGCGCCAGCAGCTTGGCATGGACAGGGGATACCGGGGAGCTGTTTTTT. Its protein product is CASSLAWTGDTGELFF.

This clonotype appeared a few times. This chain joins TRBV5-6 and TRBJ1-2, with D possibly TRBD1 on 5 matching bases. The CDR3 is 15 residues long. Germline V gives CDR1 SGHDT, CDR2 YYEEEE. V dropped 2 bases and J dropped 4 bases, with 15 bases sitting between them. The CDR3 here is CASSLLETAVYGYTF. CDR3 DNA: TGTGCCAGCAGCTTACTTGAGACAGCGGTCTATGGCTACACCTTC.

This clonotype was recorded a few times. This chain uses TRBV19 with TRBJ1-1; D not certain. Trimming shortened V by 2 bases and J by 0 bases, and 13 bases separated the two germline ends. The CDR3 spans 16 residues. The germline V gene encodes CDR1 LNHDA and CDR2 SQIVND (reference sequence). In DNA, the CDR3 is TGTGCCAGTAGTATACTCGCCAGCCCCATGAACACTGAAGCTTTCTTT. Its protein product is CASSILASPMNTEAFF.

This chain joins TRBV20-1 and TRBJ2-3, with 9 bases that match TRBD1. The CDR3 consists of 14 residues. The germline V gene has CDR1 DFQATT and CDR2 SNEGSKA (reference sequence). V gave up 5 bases and J gave up 6 bases; unmatched junction bases: 9. The CDR3 sequence is CSAAGGDRADTQYF. CDR3 in DNA: TGCAGTGCTGCCGGAGGGGACAGGGCCGATACGCAGTATTTT.

The rearrangement joins TRBV4-1 to TRBJ1-2; D possibly corresponds to TRBD1 (5 bases). The V end lost 3 bases, the J end lost 4 bases, and 15 bases lay between the germline ends. Germline CDR1 and CDR2: MGHRA and YSYEKL. This CDR3 comprises 15 residues. CDR3 nucleotide sequence: TGCGCCAGCAGCCACCGGCTGGAGGGGTCCTATGGCTACACCTTC. Its translation is CASSHRLEGSYGYTF.

The chain combines TRBV7-3 with TRBJ2-3; 15 nucleotides agree with TRBD2. The germline V gene has CDR1 SGHTA and CDR2 FQGTGA. After removal of 5 bases from V and 5 bases from J, the junction contained 5 bases not matched to a gene. The CDR3 is 16 residues long. CDR3 amino acids: CASSPGLAGGQDTQYF. CDR3 in DNA: TGTGCCAGCAGCCCAGGACTAGCGGGAGGGCAAGATACGCAGTATTTT.

The V call is TRBV7-6, the J call TRBJ1-1; 7 bases map to TRBD1. V shed 5 bases and J 3 bases; nucleotides not matched to a gene: 15. Germline V gives CDR1 SGHVS, CDR2 FNYEAQ. CDR3 length equals 17 residues. CDR3: CASSRDREHRGDTEAFF. The CDR3, as DNA: TGTGCCAGCAGCCGAGACAGGGAGCATAGGGGGGACACTGAAGCTTTCTTT.

V and J are TRBV3-1 and TRBJ2-5; D is undetermined. The CDR3 sequence is 14 residues long. CDR1 and CDR2 (germline): LGHDT, YNNKEL (reference sequence). V lost 2 bases, J lost 2 bases, and 9 bases lay in between. The CDR3: CASSQMALQETQYF. In DNA, the CDR3 is TGTGCCAGCAGCCAAATGGCGTTACAAGAGACCCAGTACTTC.

The sample holds a few counts of this clonotype. V is TRBV6-5 and J is TRBJ1-2; 7 nucleotides match TRBD1. The V gene's germline CDR1 is MNHEY and CDR2 SVGAGI. CDR3 length: 13 residues. The trim removed 6 bases at V and 6 bases at J, leaving 7 bases unmatched. The CDR3 here is CASSRGQENGYTF. The CDR3 DNA sequence: TGTGCCAGCAGCCGCGGACAGGAGAATGGCTACACCTTC.

This chain connects TRBV30 to TRBJ2-4, with a possible D match to TRBD2 (6 bases). V was trimmed by 0 bases and J by 7 bases, leaving 16 bases between them. The CDR3 is 15 amino acids. The germline gives CDR1 GTSNPN, CDR2 SVGIG (reference sequence). This CDR3 reads CAWSVYGGYGNIQYF. The CDR3 coding sequence is TGTGCCTGGAGTGTATATGGGGGGTACGGGAACATTCAGTACTTC.

As concerns this clonotype: Its ends do not fully match the called genes, so a read error is possible. The chain recombines TRBV12-3 or TRBV12-4 with TRBJ2-5; 10 nucleotides match TRBD2. This CDR3 is 15 amino acids long. CDR3 residues: CASSLLAGVQVTQYF. The CDR3 DNA is TGTGCCAGCAGTTTACTAGCGGGAGTCCAAGTGACCCAGTACTTC.

V usage is TRBV12-3 or TRBV12-4 and J usage is TRBJ1-1; D possibly corresponds to TRBD1 (5 bases). CDR3 length: 16 residues. Trimming left V 6 bases short and J 3 bases short, with 20 bases between. In DNA form, the CDR3 reads TGTGCCAGCAGACCCCCTTCTCCAGGGTATGACACTGAAGCTTTCTTT. Translating gives CASRPPSPGYDTEAFF.

The genes are TRBV9 and TRBJ1-2; no reliable D call. The CDR3 totals 15 residues. CDR1 SGDLS and CDR2 YYNGEE come from the germline V gene. V dropped 0 bases and J dropped 8 bases, with 17 bases sitting between them. The CDR3 is CASSVGPGANLGYTF. The DNA of the CDR3 is TGTGCCAGCAGCGTAGGGCCGGGAGCGAACTTGGGCTACACCTTC.

This clonotype was found a few times. The J gene is TRBJ2-3, the V gene TRBV2, with unresolved D. Trimming took 8 bases from V and 4 from J, leaving 16 bases between them. This CDR3 is built from 14 residues. From germline, CDR1 is SNHLY and CDR2 FYNNEI. The DNA of the CDR3 is TGTGCCAGCCCCATCCCCCAGCTATCAGATACGCAGTATTTT. It is translated as CASPIPQLSDTQYF.

This clonotype appeared a few times. The chain joins TRBV7-6 to TRBJ2-5, with 8 bases aligning to TRBD2. V shed 5 bases, J shed 5 bases, and the junction held 4 bases outside the gene matches. This CDR3 comprises 13 residues. Per germline, CDR1 SGHVS and CDR2 FNYEAQ. The CDR3 sequence is CASSRTGGETQYF. The DNA of the CDR3 is TGTGCCAGCAGCAGAACGGGGGGGGAGACCCAGTACTTC. Full variable domain (missing parts from reference TRBV7-6 and TRBJ2-5): GAGVSQSPRYKVTKRGQDVALRCDPISGHVSLYWYRQALGQGPEFLTYFNYEAQQDKSGLPNDRFSAERPEGSISTLTIQRTEQRDSAMYRCASSRTGGETQYFGPGTRLLVL.

This clonotype was seen just once. The gene calls are TRBV7-9 and TRBJ1-4; no reliable D call. CDR1 is SEHNR and CDR2 is FQNEAQ in the germline V gene (reference sequence). The CDR3 has 13 amino acids. Trimming took off 3 bases at V and 4 bases at J, with 6 bases between the two ends. The CDR3, as DNA: TGTGCCAGCAGCTTTTCCAGTAATGAAAAACTGTTTTTT. Protein: CASSFSSNEKLFF.

This chain joins TRBV19 and TRBJ1-1; no clear D gene. V lost 5 bases to trimming and J lost 0 bases, with 10 bases between them. Germline CDR1 LNHDA, CDR2 SQIVND (reference sequence). CDR3 length: 14 amino acids. The CDR3 DNA follows: TGTGCCAGTAGTGGAGGTTTCATGAACACTGAAGCTTTCTTT. This encodes CASSGGFMNTEAFF.

V is TRBV5-1 and J is TRBJ2-1; TRBD2 matches 9 bases. V was clipped by 2 bases and J by 6 bases; unmatched bases: 15. The CDR3 contains 18 residues. From germline, CDR1 is SGHRS and CDR2 YFSETQ. CDR3 bases: TGCGCCAGCAGCTTCGATCCCTCCGGGACTAGCTTTACCAATGAGCAGTTCTTC. Residues: CASSFDPSGTSFTNEQFF. The full variable domain, completed using reference TRBV5-1 and TRBJ2-1, is KAGVTQTPRYLIKTRGQQVTLSCSPISGHRSVSWYQQTPGQGLQFLFEYFSETQRNKGNFPGRFSGRQFSNSRSEMNVSTLELGDSALYLCASSFDPSGTSFTNEQFFGPGTRLTVL.

This clonotype was counted a few times. The chain combines TRBV5-1 with TRBJ2-1; tentatively, D is TRBD1 or TRBD2 (5 bases each). The V and J ends lost 1 base and 10 bases respectively, with 15 bases between them. The V gene's germline CDR1 is SGHRS and CDR2 YFSETQ. The CDR3 totals 14 residues. This chain's CDR3 is CASSLYPGAGEQFF. CDR3 nucleotide sequence: TGCGCCAGCAGCTTGTATCCCGGGGCTGGGGAGCAGTTCTTC.

The chain uses TRBV6-1 and TRBJ2-7; TRBD2 agrees at 12 bases. The CDR3 totals 18 residues. Looked up from germline, CDR1 is MNHNS and CDR2 is SASEGT. The ends lost 7 bases at V and 3 bases at J; junction bases unmatched: 16. CDR3 in amino acids: CASTTTSGSIPLGYEQYF. The CDR3 DNA reads TGTGCCAGCACCACGACTAGCGGGAGTATACCCCTAGGCTACGAGCAGTACTTC.

The genes are TRBV12-3 or TRBV12-4 and TRBJ2-1; no definite D call. V gave up 6 bases and J gave up 0 bases, with 15 bases separating them. The length of the CDR3 is 16 residues. CDR3 DNA: TGTGCCAGCAGCCCAGGTATCAGGAGCTCCTACAATGAGCAGTTCTTC. Protein sequence: CASSPGIRSSYNEQFF.

This clonotype came up many times. The V and J genes are TRBV28 and TRBJ2-7; possible D gene TRBD2, 6 bases. This CDR3 is built from 13 residues. V was trimmed by 10 bases and J by 5 bases, leaving 18 bases between them. The V gene's germline CDR1 is MDHEN and CDR2 SYDVKM. The CDR3 loop reads CATRRDSEDEQYF. In nucleotides, the CDR3 is TGTGCCACACGACGGGACTCTGAGGACGAGCAGTACTTC.

This clonotype was recorded a few times. This chain joins TRBV6-1 and TRBJ2-7; the match to TRBD2 covers 9 bases. Germline loops: CDR1 MNHNS, CDR2 SASEGT. V trimming: 10 bases; J trimming: 6 bases; junction bases outside the gene matches: 16. The CDR3 extends over 15 amino acids. The CDR3 loop reads CAITGTSSISLEQYF. The CDR3 coding sequence is TGTGCCATTACCGGGACTAGCTCTATAAGCCTCGAGCAGTACTTC.

This clonotype came up a few times. The chain joins TRBV6-2 or TRBV6-3 to TRBJ2-7; no reliable D call. The CDR3 length is 12 residues. CDR1 MNHEY and CDR2 SVGEGT come from the germline V gene. Trimming removed 6 bases at V and 0 bases at J, with 6 bases between. DNA of the CDR3: TGTGCCAGCAGCCCATACTCCTACGAGCAGTACTTC. It translates to CASSPYSYEQYF.

The rearrangement links TRBV7-2 to TRBJ2-5, with 8 nucleotides matching TRBD1. J was trimmed by 7 bases and V by 5 bases; bases with no gene match: 9. Germline loops: CDR1 SGHTA, CDR2 FQGNSA. The CDR3 covers 14 residues. The CDR3 DNA sequence: TGTGCCAGCAGCCCGTCGACAGGGGCTGCGACCCAGTACTTC. Translating gives CASSPSTGAATQYF.

The V call is TRBV9, the J call TRBJ2-2; TRBD2 aligns across 7 bases. The CDR3 is 15 residues long. The V gene end was trimmed by 0 bases and the J gene end by 4 bases; junction bases not matched to a gene: 3. Looked up from germline, CDR1 is SGDLS and CDR2 is YYNGEE. The CDR3 region is CASSVASGGTGELFF. The DNA for the CDR3 is TGTGCCAGCAGCGTAGCATCGGGAGGCACCGGGGAGCTGTTTTTT.

The gene calls are TRBV5-1 and TRBJ2-7; D unclear. The CDR3 extends over 11 amino acids. CDR1 is SGHRS and CDR2 is YFSETQ in the germline V gene. V was pared by 7 bases and J by 3 bases, with 8 bases between. Here the CDR3 reads CASDLGYEQYF. Written as DNA, the CDR3 is TGCGCCAGCGACCTAGGCTACGAGCAGTACTTC. Using reference TRBV5-1 and TRBJ2-7 for the parts outside the CDR3, the full variable domain is KAGVTQTPRYLIKTRGQQVTLSCSPISGHRSVSWYQQTPGQGLQFLFEYFSETQRNKGNFPGRFSGRQFSNSRSEMNVSTLELGDSALYLCASDLGYEQYFGPGTRLTVT.